Presented here are 20 T cell receptor beta chains from one specimen sequenced in a study of shared clonotypes between healthy human individuals. Sequencing used immunoSEQ multiplex PCR; TCRdb keeps in-frame clones, though not all of them. The sample lists approximately 100,000 clones; around 65% were seen once. Sample: memory CD8+ T cells sorted from blood. This sample's subset: CD45RO+ cells pooled with CCR7-negative TemRA cells. These receptors were taken from a woman in her twenties or thirties in good health.

V gene TRBV28 combines with J gene TRBJ2-3; D is uncertain. The CDR3 totals 13 residues. Germline V lookup: CDR1 MDHEN, CDR2 SYDVKM. Trimming removed 6 bases at V and 6 bases at J, with 13 bases between. This CDR3 reads CASSPESWDTQYF. The CDR3 DNA is TGTGCCAGCAGCCCCGAAAGTTGGGATACGCAGTATTTT.

The chain has TRBV5-6 and TRBJ1-2, with TRBD1 identical over 9 bases. The germline gives CDR1 SGHDT, CDR2 YYEEEE. The CDR3 length is 13 residues. V lost 4 bases, J lost 6 bases, and 4 bases stayed unmatched. CDR3 amino acids: CASSLRQGDGYTF. CDR3 nucleotide sequence: TGTGCCAGCAGCCTCCGACAGGGGGATGGCTACACCTTC.

The chain uses TRBV13 and TRBJ1-1; 7 nucleotides align to TRBD1. The CDR3 loop spans 16 amino acids. J was trimmed by 6 bases and V by 5 bases; bases with no gene match: 15. Germline V gives CDR1 PRHDT, CDR2 FYEKMQ (reference sequence). CDR3 amino acids: CASSLGQVRIVAEAFF. The CDR3 bases are TGTGCCAGCAGCCTCGGACAGGTAAGGATAGTAGCTGAAGCTTTCTTT.

The chain employs TRBV4-1 and TRBJ2-1; 10 bases align to TRBD2. Germline CDR1 and CDR2: MGHRA and YSYEKL. This CDR3 is built from 16 residues. V was clipped by 0 bases and J by 7 bases; unmatched bases: 6. CDR3 bases: TGCGCCAGCAGCCAAGATAAGGGACTAGCGTATAATGAGCAGTTCTTC. This encodes CASSQDKGLAYNEQFF.

The chain links TRBV2 to TRBJ2-7; possibly TRBD2 for D (7 bases). Looked up from germline, CDR1 is SNHLY and CDR2 is FYNNEI. Trimming removed 5 bases at V and 5 bases at J, with 16 bases between. The CDR3 contains 14 residues. Written as DNA, the CDR3 is TGTGCCAGCAGTCGGGGGGCTAGGATAAACGAGCAGTACTTC. Protein: CASSRGARINEQYF.

The J gene is TRBJ1-5, the V gene TRBV6-4, with D perhaps matching TRBD1 (6 bases). The V gene's germline CDR1 is MRHNA and CDR2 SNTAGT. This CDR3 is built from 14 residues. Trimming removed 4 bases at V and 2 bases at J, with 9 bases between. The CDR3 coding sequence is TGTGCCAGCAGTGTCGGGGGCGGCAATCAGCCCCAGCATTTT. Its protein product is CASSVGGGNQPQHF.

This chain connects TRBV11-2 to TRBJ2-5; 12 bases agree with TRBD2. CDR3 length: 14 amino acids. The V segment lost 5 bases and the J segment 5 bases; nucleotides outside the gene matches: 3. Looked up from germline, CDR1 is SGHAT and CDR2 is FQNNGV. The CDR3 DNA reads TGTGCCAGCAGCCGGACTAGCGGGGCGGAGACCCAGTACTTC. Translating gives CASSRTSGAETQYF. Complete variable domain (other parts from reference TRBV11-2 and TRBJ2-5): EAGVAQSPRYKIIEKRQSVAFWCNPISGHATLYWYQQILGQGPKLLIQFQNNGVVDDSQLPKDRFSAERLKGVDSTLKIQPAKLEDSAVYLCASSRTSGAETQYFGPGTRLLVL.

In its sample, this clone was seen many times. Other DNA sequences in the sample encode the same CDR3. CDR3 nucleotides: TGTGCCAGCAGCGTAGCCTGGGGGAACACTGAAGCTTTCTTT. Residues: CASSVAWGNTEAFF. The gene calls are TRBV9 and TRBJ1-1, with D unclear. Trimming took off 0 bases at V and 1 base at J, with 7 bases between the two ends. The CDR3 loop spans 14 amino acids. From germline, CDR1 is SGDLS and CDR2 YYNGEE.

CDR3 residues: CASSVVSGNGYTF. CDR3 DNA sequence: TGTGCCAGCAGCGTAGTATCGGGGAATGGCTACACCTTC. This chain joins TRBV9 and TRBJ1-2; D is undetermined. CDR3 length: 13 amino acids. Germline CDR1 SGDLS, CDR2 YYNGEE. The ends were cut back, 0 bases at V and 6 bases at J, with 9 bases in the middle.

About this clone itself: The junction departs from germline at one end; a sequencing error may be responsible. The V call is TRBV5-6, the J call TRBJ1-5; 9 bases are a match to TRBD1. Looked up from germline, CDR1 is SGHDT and CDR2 is YYEEEE. The CDR3 extends over 15 amino acids. The CDR3 nucleotides are TGTACCAGCACCCTATGGGGACAGGGATATCAGCCCCAGCATTTT. Translation gives CTSTLWGQGYQPQHF. The whole variable domain, filled in from reference TRBV5-6 and TRBJ1-5, reads DAGVTQSPTHLIKTRGQQVTLRCSPKSGHDTVSWYQQALGQGPQFIFQYYEEEERQRGNFPDRFSGHQFPNYSSELNVNALLLGDSALYLCTSTLWGQGYQPQHFGDGTRLSIL.

This clone is termed medium-sized. Because the CDR3's place on the DNA is in doubt, the DNA is left out and the CDR3 is given as listed by TCRdb. V gene TRBV6-4 combines with J gene TRBJ2-1; the DNA was not used to check the table's D call, TRBD2. Per the germline V gene, CDR1 is MRHNA and CDR2 is SNTAGT. From its first to its last residue, the CDR3 has 16 amino acids. CDR3 sequence reads: CASSDSSRDFGNEQFF.

This clone was seen a few times. Distinct nucleotide sequences in the sample also encode this CDR3. The chain carries TRBV9 and TRBJ2-7; possibly TRBD1 or TRBD2 for D (5 bases each). CDR1 SGDLS and CDR2 YYNGEE come from the germline V gene. The CDR3 is 14 amino acids. Trimming stripped 0 bases from V and 2 bases from J, with 9 bases between. The CDR3 sequence is CASSVGGTAYEQYF. In nucleotides, the CDR3 is TGTGCCAGCAGCGTAGGTGGGACCGCCTACGAGCAGTACTTC. Drawing the rest from reference TRBV9 and TRBJ2-7, the complete variable domain is DSGVTQTPKHLITATGQRVTLRCSPRSGDLSVYWYQQSLDQGLQFLIQYYNGEERAKGNILERFSAQQFPDLHSELNLSSLELGDSALYFCASSVGGTAYEQYFGPGTRLTVT.

This clone was observed a few times. This rearrangement joins TRBV9 to TRBJ2-7, with 12 bases identical to TRBD2. The CDR3 extends over 15 amino acids. CDR1 is SGDLS, CDR2 YYNGEE, per germline. The J segment lost 5 bases and the V segment lost 4 bases, leaving 7 bases of the junction unmatched. The CDR3 sequence is CASSPSGRAGNEQYF. The CDR3 bases are TGTGCCAGCAGCCCTAGCGGGAGGGCGGGAAACGAGCAGTACTTC.

DNA of the CDR3: TGTGCCAGCAGCAGACCGGGGGCAGATACGCAGTATTTT. Amino acids: CASSRPGADTQYF. This chain links TRBV5-5 with TRBJ2-3; tentative D call: TRBD2 (6 bases). This CDR3 has 13 residues. Between the trimmed V and J ends, which lost 4 bases and 4 bases, there was a span of 10 bases. CDR1 SGHKS and CDR2 YYEKEE come from the germline V gene (reference sequence).

The chain links TRBV11-2 to TRBJ1-1; 8 nucleotides align to TRBD1. The CDR3 runs to 18 residues. V dropped 5 bases and J dropped 3; count of bases not matched to a gene: 17. Per germline, CDR1 SGHAT and CDR2 FQNNGV. The CDR3 coding sequence is TGTGCCAGCAGCCGTGGAGCAGGGGGCGGCCGCATGTACACTGAAGCTTTCTTT. Its translation is CASSRGAGGGRMYTEAFF.

A single count supports this clone. This rearrangement joins TRBV7-8 to TRBJ1-2; no reliable D call. The germline V and J ends were trimmed by 0 bases and 8 bases, with 7 bases remaining between them. Germline assignment: CDR1 SGHVS and CDR2 FQNEAQ. The CDR3 is 12 residues long. CDR3 DNA sequence: TGTGCCAGCAGCTTAGCGGGAGCCGGCTACACCTTC. This encodes CASSLAGAGYTF.

The chain links TRBV2 to TRBJ2-7; weak D call: TRBD1 (6 bases). V lost 6 bases to trimming and J lost 2 bases, with 17 bases between them. The CDR3 extends over 15 amino acids. The germline V gene encodes CDR1 SNHLY and CDR2 FYNNEI. The CDR3 DNA sequence: TGTGCCAGCAGCCCCGCCGGGACAACTACCTACGAGCAGTACTTC. Protein: CASSPAGTTTYEQYF.

This clone was found many times. V and J are TRBV30 and TRBJ2-7; 7 bases match TRBD1. Trimming removed 2 bases from V and 3 bases from J; junction bases left unmatched: 7. The CDR3 runs to 14 residues. Germline values: CDR1 GTSNPN, CDR2 SVGIG (reference sequence). The CDR3 protein is CAWSPPGQVYEQYF. CDR3 sequence (DNA): TGTGCCTGGAGTCCACCAGGACAGGTCTACGAGCAGTACTTC.

This clone appeared many times. The chain combines TRBV27 with TRBJ2-7; D ambiguous. There are 14 residues in the CDR3. The V and J ends lost 1 base and 2 bases respectively, with 9 bases between them. Germline V lookup: CDR1 MNHEY, CDR2 SMNVEV (reference sequence). The CDR3 DNA reads TGTGCCAGCAGTTTATTCGCCGGACCCTACGAGCAGTACTTC. Translation gives CASSLFAGPYEQYF.

V gene TRBV5-8 combines with J gene TRBJ2-4; D is uncertain. Per germline, CDR1 SGHTS and CDR2 YDEGEE. V was trimmed by 1 base and J by 8 bases, leaving 19 bases between them. The length of the CDR3 is 16 residues. The CDR3 DNA reads as TGTGCCAGCAGCTTGTATGTGGCGGATGAGTGGGACATTCAGTACTTC. Encoded protein: CASSLYVADEWDIQYF.